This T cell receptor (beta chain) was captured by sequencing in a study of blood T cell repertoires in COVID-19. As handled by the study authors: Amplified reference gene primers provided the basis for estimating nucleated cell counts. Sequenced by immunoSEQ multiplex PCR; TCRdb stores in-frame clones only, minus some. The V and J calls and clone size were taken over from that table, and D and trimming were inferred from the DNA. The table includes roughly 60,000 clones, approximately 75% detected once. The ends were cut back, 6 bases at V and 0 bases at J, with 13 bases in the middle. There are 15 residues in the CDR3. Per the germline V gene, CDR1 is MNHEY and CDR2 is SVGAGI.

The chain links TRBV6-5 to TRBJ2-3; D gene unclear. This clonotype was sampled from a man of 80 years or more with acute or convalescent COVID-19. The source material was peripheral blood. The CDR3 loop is CASSVDATSTDTQYF. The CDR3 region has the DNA TGTGCCAGCAGCGTAGACGCGACTAGCACAGATACGCAGTATTTT.